The source of this T cell receptor (beta chain) is a study of cytomegalovirus exposure and HLA in healthy donors. Vbeta (60) and Jbeta (13) primers were used in the PCR. Assay used: immunoSEQ multiplex PCR; TCRdb lists only in-frame clones, some missing. The sample carries 150,000 to 170,000 clones, about 68% recorded once. CDR3 length: 17 amino acids. Per germline, CDR1 SGHRS and CDR2 YFSETQ. V was clipped by 0 bases and J by 5 bases; unmatched bases: 13. There are a few counts of this clone. The target antigen is unknown. Study-wide findings and caveats: Sequencing depth across donors, presence/absence analyses assumed, was roughly uniform. TRBV6-2, TRBV6-3 and other indistinguishable V segments were excluded.

The source material was PBMCs. The sequence was obtained from a man in his late teens or twenties in good health and CMV-seronegative. The chain employs TRBV5-1 and TRBJ2-5; 7 positions agree with TRBD2. The CDR3 DNA reads TGCGCCAGCAGCTTGGCTGGAACTAGCTCCGGGGGGGAGACCCAGTACTTC. Translated, it gives CASSLAGTSSGGETQYF.